The rows below give T cell receptor beta chains drawn from one sample of a study of cytomegalovirus exposure and HLA in healthy donors. Clones were read by immunoSEQ multiplex PCR, and TCRdb kept only the in-frame ones, dropping some. Of 150,000 to 200,000 clones listed, roughly 88% are singletons. Material: PBMCs. Receptors were obtained from a woman aged 18-30 years in good health and CMV-seronegative. CDR3s include the opening cysteine and the closing phenylalanine or tryptophan. D genes are given only for firm matches. Expanded clones are given a class, and other clones once, few, many or no size at all.

d_gene,len,j_gene,v_gene,abundance,CDR3aa,CDR3nt
TRBD2,14,TRBJ2-1,TRBV29-1,.,CSVESEAGDNEQFF,TGCAGCGTTGAGTCGGAAGCGGGAGACAATGAGCAGTTCTTC
TRBD2,18,TRBJ2-3,TRBV4-1,.,CASSQDERDGGGTDTQYF,TGCGCCAGCAGCCAAGACGAACGGGATGGCGGGGGTACAGATACGCAGTATTTT
.,14,TRBJ1-6,TRBV12-2,once,CAARGRRDHSPLHF,TGTGCAGCCAGGGGGCGGAGGGATCATTCACCCCTCCACTTT
TRBD1,14,TRBJ1-2,TRBV5-6,.,CASSPGQLKYGYTF,TGTGCCAGCAGCCCGGGACAGCTAAAATATGGCTACACCTTC
.,13,TRBJ2-6,TRBV5-1,.,CASSLETRVDLTF,TGCGCCAGCAGCTTAGAAACTCGGGTGGACCTGACTTTC
.,14,TRBJ1-1,TRBV4-2,.,CASRGMGARTEAFF,TGTGCCAGCAGGGGGATGGGGGCGCGGACTGAAGCTTTCTTT
TRBD1,14,TRBJ1-1,TRBV27,.,CASSDGDSSTEAFF,TGTGCCAGCAGTGATGGGGACAGTAGCACTGAAGCTTTCTTT
.,15,TRBJ2-7,TRBV7-9,.,CASSLRQAEGYEQYF,TGTGCCAGCAGCTTAAGACAGGCCGAGGGGTACGAGCAGTACTTC
TRBD2,14,TRBJ2-7,TRBV11-2,.,CASSFGGRAYEQYF,TGTGCCAGCAGCTTTGGCGGGAGGGCCTACGAGCAGTACTTC
.,14,TRBJ1-2,TRBV21-1,.,CASSKTDRAYGYTF,TGTGCCAGCAGCAAGACGGACAGGGCCTATGGCTACACCTTC
TRBD1,15,TRBJ2-7,TRBV5-6,few,CASTWWGQGYHEQYF,TGTGCCAGCACTTGGTGGGGACAGGGCTACCACGAGCAGTACTTC
TRBD1,17,TRBJ2-7,TRBV2,once,CASTAGLPGQNFYEQYF,TGTGCCAGCACCGCCGGGCTCCCGGGACAGAACTTCTACGAGCAGTACTTC
.,15,TRBJ2-3,TRBV30,.,CAWSVGRGTTDTQYF,TGTGCCTGGAGTGTCGGGAGAGGGACCACAGATACGCAGTATTTT
.,13,TRBJ1-2,TRBV25-1,.,CASSEAGTSGYTF,TGTGCCAGCAGTGAAGCAGGGACTTCCGGCTACACCTTC
.,17,TRBJ1-4,TRBV10-1,.,CASSETGTREVNGKLFF,TGCGCCAGCAGTGAGACGGGGACCCGGGAGGTGAACGGAAAACTGTTTTTT
TRBD1,15,TRBJ2-7,TRBV19,.,CASSISKGANYEQYF,TGTGCCAGTAGTATAAGTAAGGGGGCTAACTACGAGCAGTACTTC
.,14,TRBJ2-7,TRBV5-1,.,CASSLSLVPYEQYF,TGCGCCAGCAGCTTGTCACTTGTACCCTACGAGCAGTACTTC
TRBD1,15,TRBJ1-4,TRBV5-1,once,CASSLGGGDSEKLFF,TGCGCCAGCAGCTTGGGAGGGGGCGACAGTGAAAAACTGTTTTTT
TRBD1,18,TRBJ2-1,TRBV11-2,.,CASSLERTGIPSYNEQFF,TGTGCCAGCAGCTTAGAAAGGACAGGGATACCCTCCTACAATGAGCAGTTCTTC
TRBD1,17,TRBJ2-1,TRBV15,.,CATSAVPGQGYYNEQFF,TGTGCCACCAGTGCCGTTCCGGGACAGGGTTACTACAATGAGCAGTTCTTC
.,12,TRBJ1-5,TRBV5-6,.,CASSRMGGSQHF,TGTGCCAGCAGCCGGATGGGAGGGTCCCAGCATTTT